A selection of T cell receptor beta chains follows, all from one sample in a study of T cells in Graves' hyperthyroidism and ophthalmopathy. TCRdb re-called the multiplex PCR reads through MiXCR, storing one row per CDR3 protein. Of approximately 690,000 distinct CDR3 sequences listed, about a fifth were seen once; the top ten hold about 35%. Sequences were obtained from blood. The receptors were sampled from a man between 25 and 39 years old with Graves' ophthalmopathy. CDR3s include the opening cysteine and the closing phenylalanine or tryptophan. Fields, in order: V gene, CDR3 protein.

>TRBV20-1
CSARTRGYPSNQPQHF
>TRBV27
CASGGRGQGDSPLHF
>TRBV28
CASSPGLAGGLSTDTQYF
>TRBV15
CATSILGLGNEQFF
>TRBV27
CASSPVALISDEQYF
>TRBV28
CTSSQDRGLELNQPQHF
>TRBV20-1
CSARELAGVGYEQYF
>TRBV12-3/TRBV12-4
CASSLRAGRANSPLHF
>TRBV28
CASSLSGTLYGYTF
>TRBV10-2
CASSETRSNTEAFF
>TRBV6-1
CASSAGTDLNQPQHF
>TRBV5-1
CASSLESVGGAFSYEQYF
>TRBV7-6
CASSLASGTATYEQYF
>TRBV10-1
CASSWEFGDEQFF
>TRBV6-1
CASSLRGPDYGYTF
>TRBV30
CAWSLSSHTEAFF